These 14 T cell receptor beta chains came from one sample sequenced in a study of T cell responses to AZD1222 COVID-19 vaccine. Repertoires were generated with immunoSEQ multiplex PCR, while TCRdb's copy carries only in-frame clones and drops some. The table shows approximately 180,000 clones, with 85% to 95% occurring only once. The specimen was peripheral blood, collected 28 days after the second dose of the MenACWY control vaccine. The receptors were sampled from an adult who received the MenACWY meningococcal vaccine as a control.

The genes are TRBV7-9 and TRBJ2-2; D unclear. In germline, CDR1 is SEHNR, CDR2 FQNEAQ (reference sequence). The CDR3 extends over 15 amino acids. V dropped 6 bases and J dropped 0 bases, with 11 bases sitting between them. The CDR3: CASRPVLANTGELFF. The CDR3 DNA sequence: TGTGCCAGCAGACCAGTGCTAGCGAACACCGGGGAGCTGTTTTTT.

V and J are TRBV6-5 and TRBJ2-1, with D unresolved. V lost 10 bases to trimming and J lost 8 bases, with 18 bases between them. Germline CDR1 reads MNHEY; CDR2 reads SVGAGI. The CDR3 has 13 residues. DNA for the CDR3: TGTGCCACGGCGGCAGGCCGGTTTTATGAGCAGTTCTTC. Amino acids: CATAAGRFYEQFF.

This chain connects TRBV7-3 to TRBJ1-3; no reliable D call. The CDR3 spans 14 residues. The germline V gene encodes CDR1 SGHTA and CDR2 FQGTGA. V was shortened by 2 bases and J by 16 bases, with 21 bases between the two germline ends. CDR3 bases: TGTGCCAGCAGCTTACCACCAGACTCCCCTTACGTCTATTTT. It codes for CASSLPPDSPYVYF. Full variable domain (outside the CDR3, taken from reference TRBV7-3 and TRBJ1-3): GAGVSQTPSNKVTEKGKYVELRCDPISGHTALYWYRQSLGQGPEFLIYFQGTGAADDSGLPNDRFFAVRPEGSVSTLKIQRTERGDSAVYLCASSLPPDSPYVYFGEGSWLTVV.

The rearrangement joins TRBV7-3 to TRBJ2-3; 10 positions agree with TRBD1. The CDR3 consists of 16 residues. The junction had 9 bases not matched to a gene; V was cut back by 5 bases and J by 4 bases. Germline CDR1 is SGHTA and CDR2 is FQGTGA. CDR3 sequence reads: CASSRTGTGAADTQYF. DNA of the CDR3: TGTGCCAGCAGCCGAACCGGGACAGGGGCCGCAGATACGCAGTATTTT.

As for this clone: Other DNA sequences in the sample encode the same CDR3. This sequence joins TRBV11-1 and TRBJ1-3; 8 positions match TRBD1. The germline CDR1 and CDR2 sequences are SGHAT and FQDESV (reference sequence). CDR3 length: 14 residues. V shed 5 bases and J 4 bases; nucleotides not matched to a gene: 4. The CDR3 DNA follows: TGTGCCAGCAGCCTGGACAGGGCCGGAAACACCATATATTTT. Protein sequence: CASSLDRAGNTIYF.

This clone was seen a single time. The chain is built from TRBV19 and TRBJ1-5; 7 bases line up with TRBD1. In germline, CDR1 is LNHDA, CDR2 SQIVND (reference sequence). The length of the CDR3 is 15 residues. V lost 10 bases, J lost 0 bases, and 9 bases stayed unmatched. CDR3 bases: TGTGCCACCCGGACAGGAGCCTATAGCAATCAGCCCCAGCATTTT. As protein: CATRTGAYSNQPQHF.

This chain uses TRBV5-1 with TRBJ1-2; no definite D call. The CDR3 is made up of 13 amino acids. V lost 1 base and J lost 0, with 4 bases in between. CDR1 and CDR2 (germline): SGHRS, YFSETQ. The DNA for the CDR3 is TGCGCCAGCAGCTTGCAGACTAACTATGGCTACACCTTC. Encoded protein: CASSLQTNYGYTF.

This sequence joins TRBV30 and TRBJ2-7, with D tentatively TRBD1 (6 bases). The germline V and J ends were trimmed by 4 bases and 1 base, with 11 bases remaining between them. The CDR3 has 13 amino acids. The V gene's germline CDR1 is GTSNPN and CDR2 SVGIG (reference sequence). CDR3 sequence: CAWKGVVSYEQYF. In DNA, the CDR3 is TGTGCCTGGAAGGGGGTTGTATCCTACGAGCAGTACTTC.

This sequence joins TRBV5-6 and TRBJ1-2, with a possible D match to TRBD1 (5 bases). This CDR3 region has 13 residues. CDR1 is SGHDT, CDR2 YYEEEE, per germline. Deletions cut 2 bases from V and 5 bases from J, with 10 bases between. DNA for the CDR3: TGTGCCAGCAGCTTTGAGGGGACTTATGGCTACACCTTC. It is translated as CASSFEGTYGYTF.

This chain connects TRBV7-2 to TRBJ1-1; the D is unclear. CDR1 is SGHTA, CDR2 FQGNSA, per germline. The CDR3 has 14 amino acids. Trimming pared 1 base from V and 0 bases from J, leaving 6 bases between. CDR3: CASSLGTVNTEAFF. In DNA form, the CDR3 reads TGTGCCAGCAGCTTAGGGACGGTGAACACTGAAGCTTTCTTT.

The chain recombines TRBV10-3 with TRBJ2-3; D may be TRBD1 or TRBD2 (5 bases each). The germline gives CDR1 ENHRY, CDR2 SYGVKD. V lost 2 bases, J lost 4 bases, and 13 bases lay in between. The CDR3 consists of 15 residues. Here the CDR3 reads CAISEGAFSADTQYF. The CDR3 nucleotides are TGTGCCATCAGTGAGGGGGCCTTTAGCGCAGATACGCAGTATTTT.

This clone was counted between two and nine times. J is TRBJ1-2 and V is TRBV25-1; no reliable D call. V was pared by 4 bases and J by 4 bases, with 7 bases between. Germline values: CDR1 MGHDK, CDR2 SYGVNS. This CDR3 region has 12 residues. The CDR3 sequence is CASSGQIYGYTF. The CDR3 DNA reads TGTGCCAGCAGTGGGCAAATCTATGGCTACACCTTC.

The chain joins TRBV11-2 to TRBJ1-5; maybe TRBD1 (6 bases). Germline V gene lookup returns CDR1 SGHAT and CDR2 FQNNGV. Trimming stripped 5 bases from V and 4 bases from J, with 12 bases between. This CDR3 comprises 14 residues. DNA of the CDR3: TGTGCCAGCAGCCAGACCAGGGGTAATCAGCCCCAGCATTTT. This sequence encodes CASSQTRGNQPQHF.

The rearrangement joins TRBV21-1 to TRBJ1-5. TRBV21-1 corresponds to a pseudogene. This CDR3 has 15 amino acids. The CDR3 here is CASSIAEYSNQPQHF. The CDR3 DNA follows: TGTGCCAGCAGCATTGCGGAATATAGCAATCAGCCCCAGCATTTT.